These 26 T cell receptor beta chains were all obtained from the same sample, sequenced in a study of blood T cell repertoires in COVID-19. Using immunoSEQ multiplex PCR, the repertoire was profiled, and TCRdb retains in-frame clones only, with some absent. This sample has about 110,000 clones, with 76% found just once. The sample comprised peripheral blood. The receptors here all came from a man of 80 years or more with COVID-19, enrolled during active disease.

The chain employs TRBV10-3 and TRBJ2-7; 9 positions agree with TRBD1. V was clipped by 6 bases and J by 2 bases; unmatched bases: 5. The CDR3 has 14 amino acids. The germline gives CDR1 ENHRY, CDR2 SYGVKD. The CDR3 DNA reads TGTGCCATCAGGGACACAGGGGGCCCCTACGAGCAGTACTTC. This sequence encodes CAIRDTGGPYEQYF.

This clone was detected once. The chain couples TRBV11-2 to TRBJ2-5; perhaps TRBD2 as D (5 bases). V was cut by 5 bases and J by 2 bases, with 9 bases left in between. The CDR3 extends over 13 amino acids. Germline V gives CDR1 SGHAT, CDR2 FQNNGV. DNA for the CDR3: TGTGCCAGCAGCCCCGCGGGTCAAGAGACCCAGTACTTC. This sequence encodes CASSPAGQETQYF.

The genes are TRBV27 and TRBJ2-7; 8 nucleotides agree with TRBD1. This CDR3 is built from 14 residues. Germline CDR1 is MNHEY and CDR2 is SMNVEV (reference sequence). The V segment lost 7 bases and the J segment 9 bases; nucleotides outside the gene matches: 14. The CDR3 loop reads CASTSSGQGMVQYF. The CDR3, as DNA: TGTGCCAGCACTTCCTCCGGACAGGGAATGGTGCAGTACTTC.

The CDR3 region is CASSSGRGQETQYF. In DNA form, the CDR3 reads TGTGCCAGCAGTTCTGGCAGGGGACAAGAGACCCAGTACTTC. The chain links TRBV6-5 to TRBJ2-5; D may be TRBD1 (6 bases). The CDR3 extends over 14 amino acids. Trimming took off 4 bases at V and 2 bases at J, with 11 bases between the two ends. Germline CDR1 and CDR2: MNHEY and SVGAGI.

This clone appeared a single time. The chain uses TRBV5-1 and TRBJ2-5, with TRBD1 matching over 8 bases. Looked up from germline, CDR1 is SGHRS and CDR2 is YFSETQ. The ends lost 5 bases at V and 5 bases at J; junction bases unmatched: 8. This CDR3 region has 14 residues. The CDR3 is CASRVQGAGETQYF. The CDR3 DNA follows: TGCGCCAGCAGAGTTCAGGGGGCGGGTGAGACCCAGTACTTC.

This clone appeared once. The rearrangement joins TRBV5-1 to TRBJ2-1; D unclear. The V end was cut by 7 bases, the J end by 6 bases, with 14 bases between. CDR1 and CDR2 (germline): SGHRS, YFSETQ. The CDR3 totals 13 residues. CDR3 region: CASARLVGNEQFF. The CDR3 coding sequence is TGCGCCAGCGCGAGACTTGTGGGCAATGAGCAGTTCTTC.

This rearrangement joins TRBV28 to TRBJ1-2; possibly TRBD1 for D (5 bases). Germline V gene lookup returns CDR1 MDHEN and CDR2 SYDVKM. Trimming stripped 4 bases from V and 0 bases from J, with 24 bases between. This CDR3 has 19 amino acids. CDR3 sequence reads: CASSSPLGANTLSNYGYTF. As DNA, the CDR3 is TGTGCCAGCAGTTCTCCCCTAGGGGCTAACACACTTTCTAACTATGGCTACACCTTC.

Only one count was recorded for this clone. The chain joins TRBV19 to TRBJ1-1; D remains ambiguous. Trimming removed 4 bases from V and 1 base from J, with 19 bases in between. The length of the CDR3 is 17 residues. Germline assignment: CDR1 LNHDA and CDR2 SQIVND (reference sequence). This CDR3 reads CASSRAPSQIGNTEAFF. The CDR3 DNA is TGTGCCAGTAGTAGGGCTCCCTCCCAAATTGGGAACACTGAAGCTTTCTTT.

This sequence joins TRBV7-7 and TRBJ2-3; 9 positions match TRBD2. Germline V CDR1 and CDR2: SSHAT, FNYEAQ (reference sequence). This CDR3 region has 14 residues. CDR3 bases: TGTGCTAGTCGGCGGGAGGGCCCTCCGGATACGCAGTATTTT. Translating it yields CASRREGPPDTQYF.

The chain employs TRBV19 and TRBJ2-7, with 7 bases that match TRBD1. Germline CDR1 and CDR2: LNHDA and SQIVND (reference sequence). The CDR3 runs 15 residues. V dropped 3 bases and J dropped 4; count of bases not matched to a gene: 9. For the CDR3, the DNA is TGTGCCAGTAGTATCACCGGGACAGCTATTTACGAGCAGTACTTC. Its translation is CASSITGTAIYEQYF. Full variable domain (rest looked up from reference TRBV19 and TRBJ2-7): DGGITQSPKYLFRKEGQNVTLSCEQNLNHDAMYWYRQDPGQGLRLIYYSQIVNDFQKGDIAEGYSVSREKKESFPLTVTSAQKNPTAFYLCASSITGTAIYEQYFGPGTRLTVT.

The J gene is TRBJ1-1, the V gene TRBV18, with 8 positions matching TRBD1. This CDR3 has 14 amino acids. Germline V CDR1 and CDR2: KGHSH, LQKENI. V shed 5 bases and J 1 base; nucleotides not matched to a gene: 3. The CDR3 spells CASSAGQANTEAFF. The CDR3 bases are TGTGCCAGCTCAGCGGGACAGGCGAACACTGAAGCTTTCTTT.

The V and J genes are TRBV28 and TRBJ2-7; 9 bases map to TRBD2. J gave up 2 bases and V 2 bases, and 4 bases lay outside the gene matches. Germline V CDR1 and CDR2: MDHEN, SYDVKM. The CDR3 runs 15 residues. The CDR3 reads CASSLVTSGTYEQYF. CDR3 nucleotides: TGTGCCAGCAGTTTAGTGACTAGCGGCACCTACGAGCAGTACTTC.

This clone was observed a handful of times. This rearrangement joins TRBV20-1 to TRBJ2-7; no definite D call. V lost 5 bases to trimming and J lost 2 bases, with 7 bases between them. The length of the CDR3 is 11 residues. The germline CDR1 and CDR2 sequences are DFQATT and SNEGSKA (reference sequence). CDR3 nucleotide sequence: TGCAGTGCTCAGACTGCCTACGAGCAGTACTTC. Protein sequence: CSAQTAYEQYF.

V gene TRBV11-2 combines with J gene TRBJ2-3; D unresolved. Trimming took off 3 bases at V and 0 bases at J, with 10 bases between the two ends. The CDR3 sequence is 15 residues long. CDR1 and CDR2 (germline): SGHAT, FQNNGV. The CDR3 loop is CASSFNLPSTDTQYF. In DNA, the CDR3 is TGTGCCAGCAGCTTTAACCTACCTAGCACAGATACGCAGTATTTT.

The chain recombines TRBV2 with TRBJ1-2; D not certain. The V end was cut by 11 bases, the J end by 3 bases, with 13 bases between. The length of the CDR3 is 12 residues. Germline-derived CDR1 and CDR2 are SNHLY and FYNNEI. The CDR3 loop is CAEGADDYGYTF. CDR3 bases: TGTGCCGAGGGTGCGGACGACTATGGCTACACCTTC.

The gene calls are TRBV18 and TRBJ2-1, with 8 bases that match TRBD1. The CDR3 covers 16 residues. The V gene end was trimmed by 2 bases and the J gene end by 8 bases; junction bases not matched to a gene: 11. Germline-derived CDR1 and CDR2 are KGHSH and LQKENI. The CDR3 DNA follows: TGTGCCAGCTCACCAGGACAGGGCGGTATTGGCGATGAGCAGTTCTTC. Translation gives CASSPGQGGIGDEQFF.

The rearrangement uses TRBV7-2 and TRBJ1-2; D might be TRBD1 (6 bases). Trimming took off 5 bases at V and 5 bases at J, with 15 bases between the two ends. The CDR3 is 14 amino acids. Germline values: CDR1 SGHTA, CDR2 FQGNSA. The CDR3 region has the DNA TGTGCCAGCAGCCCCCTTGGACAGTTATATGGCTACACCTTC. Translated, it gives CASSPLGQLYGYTF.

V and J are TRBV4-2 and TRBJ2-7; D not certain. V lost 0 bases, J lost 6 bases, and 15 bases lay in between. There are 15 residues in the CDR3. Germline lookup yields CDR1 LGHNA and CDR2 YNFKEQ. This CDR3 reads CASSQDWSAESEQYF. CDR3 DNA: TGTGCCAGCAGCCAAGATTGGTCCGCGGAGAGCGAGCAGTACTTC.

The rearrangement joins TRBV9 to TRBJ2-1, with 7 bases aligning to TRBD2. V lost 4 bases and J lost 3; bases outside the gene matches: 7. The CDR3 runs 15 residues. Germline CDR1 reads SGDLS; CDR2 reads YYNGEE. The CDR3 region is CASSPYRTSYNEQFF. As DNA, the CDR3 is TGTGCCAGCAGCCCGTACCGGACTAGCTACAATGAGCAGTTCTTC.

In this sample, this clone turned up once. The genes are TRBV3-1 (or the pseudogene TRBV3-2) and TRBJ2-7; no clear D gene. The germline V and J ends were trimmed by 0 bases and 6 bases, with 9 bases remaining between them. Germline CDR1 LGHDT, CDR2 YNNKEL (reference sequence). This CDR3 has 13 residues. CDR3 in DNA: TGTGCCAGCAGCCAAGATGGCGAGGTCGAGCAGTACTTC. Translation gives CASSQDGEVEQYF.

This chain connects TRBV7-9 to TRBJ1-4, with D unresolved. In germline, CDR1 is SEHNR, CDR2 FQNEAQ (reference sequence). The V gene lost 1 base and the J gene lost 6 bases, with 15 bases spanning the gap. The CDR3 runs to 16 residues. In DNA, the CDR3 is TGTGCCAGCAGCTTAGATGCGACACTAGGGTATGAAAAACTGTTTTTT. This codes for CASSLDATLGYEKLFF.

This sequence joins TRBV7-9 and TRBJ2-7; perhaps TRBD1 as D (5 bases). Germline assignment: CDR1 SEHNR and CDR2 FQNEAQ (reference sequence). The CDR3 is 16 residues long. V dropped 3 bases and J dropped 1 base, with 16 bases sitting between them. CDR3 sequence reads: CASSFPGGSGSYEQYF. The DNA of the CDR3 is TGTGCCAGCAGCTTCCCTGGTGGATCAGGGTCCTACGAGCAGTACTTC.

This clone has only a few counts. This rearrangement joins TRBV3-1 (or the pseudogene TRBV3-2) to TRBJ2-1; a possible D gene is TRBD1 (7 bases). The CDR3 extends over 15 amino acids. The germline V gene encodes CDR1 LGHDT and CDR2 YNNKEL (reference sequence). V was pared by 6 bases and J by 2 bases, with 14 bases between. In DNA, the CDR3 is TGTGCCAGCAGTGTACCCAGGGGGGCCTACAATGAGCAGTTCTTC. Protein sequence: CASSVPRGAYNEQFF.

This chain joins TRBV2 and TRBJ2-2; the match to TRBD2 covers 9 bases. The CDR3 spans 15 residues. Germline V gene lookup returns CDR1 SNHLY and CDR2 FYNNEI. The junction had 7 bases not matched to a gene; V was cut back by 6 bases and J by 5 bases. CDR3 protein: CASRGDSGSTGELFF. As DNA, the CDR3 is TGTGCCAGCAGGGGGGATAGCGGGAGTACCGGGGAGCTGTTTTTT. The full variable domain, completed using reference TRBV2 and TRBJ2-2, is EPEVTQTPSHQVTQMGQEVILRCVPISNHLYFYWYRQILGQKVEFLVSFYNNEISEKSEIFDDQFSVERPDGSNFTLKIRSTKLEDSAMYFCASRGDSGSTGELFFGEGSRLTVL.

The chain uses TRBV28 and TRBJ2-2; TRBD2 might be the D (7 bases). V was cut by 2 bases and J by 6 bases, with 13 bases left in between. This CDR3 has 15 residues. Germline V CDR1 and CDR2: MDHEN, SYDVKM. CDR3 DNA: TGTGCCAGCAGTTTAGGGGGGGCAAGGCCCGGGGAGCTGTTTTTT. This codes for CASSLGGARPGELFF.

The rearrangement links TRBV5-1 to TRBJ2-1; D gene unclear. The germline CDR1 and CDR2 sequences are SGHRS and YFSETQ. The CDR3 runs 12 residues. V was clipped by 4 bases and J by 7 bases, with 9 bases between them. CDR3: CASSLTGNEQFF. As DNA, the CDR3 is TGCGCCAGCAGCCTCACGGGTAATGAGCAGTTCTTC.